This record concerns one T cell receptor (beta chain) sequence. These data come from a study of blood T cell repertoires in COVID-19. About the research overall: The study drew acute and convalescent COVID-19 samples from the United States, Italy and Spain.

In terms of age and location, participants ranged from roughly 18 to 95 years and lived in approximately 26 US areas. As processed by the authors: By means of reference gene primer amplification, nucleated cell counts were estimated. Assay: immunoSEQ multiplex PCR; the TCRdb copy retains only in-frame clones and omits some. From that table come the V and J calls and clone size; the DNA was used to work out D and trimming. The profile shows about 430,000 clones, 70% to 90% of them singletons. Germline V lookup: CDR1 MNHEY, CDR2 SVGAGI. This CDR3 has 15 residues. The trim removed 2 bases at V and 1 base at J, leaving 4 bases unmatched.

The specimen sequenced was PBMCs or T cells enriched from blood (not recorded which). V gene TRBV6-5 combines with J gene TRBJ2-7, with 8 bases lining up with TRBD2. This TCR was sampled from a woman under 30 who had been exposed to COVID-19. The CDR3 DNA sequence: TGTGCCAGCAGTTACGAAGGACTAGCTTCCTACGAGCAGTACTTC. As protein: CASSYEGLASYEQYF.